The 30 T cell receptor beta chains presented below share a single source sample, sequenced in a study of T-cell memory formation after mild COVID-19. One entry per CDR3 protein, called by TCRdb with MiXCR from the 5' RACE reads. The top ten hold approximately 3.5% of the sample, which has approximately 240,000 distinct CDR3 sequences, roughly 17% seen once. Sequenced sample: PBMCs or a T cell subset sorted from them (not recorded which). The receptors come from a man between 18 and 29 years old who had mild COVID-19 (a few samples of this study predate the infection). Cell type and time point are not known.

This clonotype came up a few times. This chain uses TRBV10-3 with TRBJ2-1; 9 bases line up with TRBD1. The germline gives CDR1 ENHRY, CDR2 SYGVKD. The trim removed 8 bases at V and 8 bases at J, leaving 4 bases unmatched. This CDR3 is built from 12 residues. The CDR3 DNA reads as TGTGCCATCGGGACAGGGACGCATGAGCAGTTCTTC. As protein: CAIGTGTHEQFF.

The DNA for the CDR3 is TGCGCCAGCAGCTTGTCCGGGGCTAGAGTACGAACCGGGGAGCTGTTTTTT. Translating it yields CASSLSGARVRTGELFF. J is TRBJ2-2 and V is TRBV5-1; the D gene could be TRBD1 or TRBD2 (5 bases each). There are 17 residues in the CDR3. Trimming shortened V by 1 base and J by 5 bases, and 18 bases separated the two germline ends. The germline gives CDR1 SGHRS, CDR2 YFSETQ.

This clonotype was seen ten or more times. The chain links TRBV1 to TRBJ2-3; whether TRBD2, the table's D call, matches the DNA was not checked. TRBV1 is shown as a pseudogene. The CDR3 is made up of 17 amino acids. Here the CDR3 reads CTSSVGTSGGQTDTQYF. The CDR3, as DNA: TGCACCAGCAGCGTAGGGACTAGCGGGGGGCAGACAGATACGCAGTATTTT.

This clonotype was seen ten or more times. V is TRBV5-1 and J is TRBJ2-1; 8 positions match TRBD1. The ends lost 3 bases at V and 0 bases at J; junction bases unmatched: 5. This CDR3 contains 16 residues. From germline, CDR1 is SGHRS and CDR2 YFSETQ. The CDR3 protein is CASSSTGAGSYNEQFF. For the CDR3, the DNA is TGCGCCAGCAGCTCGACAGGGGCAGGCTCCTACAATGAGCAGTTCTTC.

V usage is TRBV4-3 and J usage is TRBJ1-2, with D unclear. CDR3 length: 15 residues. V was pared by 3 bases and J by 3 bases, with 14 bases between. CDR1 is LGHNA, CDR2 YSLEER, per germline. This CDR3 reads CASSQLKAYDYGYTF. The CDR3 bases are TGCGCCAGCAGCCAGTTAAAGGCCTACGACTATGGCTACACCTTC.

This sequence joins TRBV11-3 and TRBJ2-7, with D perhaps TRBD2 (6 bases). V lost 5 bases and J lost 3, with 14 bases in between. Per the germline V gene, CDR1 is SGHNT and CDR2 is YENEEA. The CDR3 has 14 amino acids. The CDR3 nucleotides read TGTGCCAGCAGCAAGGGACTTGTAATCTACGAGCAGTACTTC. It codes for CASSKGLVIYEQYF.

The chain uses TRBV6-5 and TRBJ2-3, with D possibly being TRBD1 (5 bases). Germline lookup yields CDR1 MNHEY and CDR2 SVGAGI. The CDR3 runs 14 residues. Trimming stripped 2 bases from V and 2 bases from J, with 8 bases between. CDR3 coding DNA: TGTGCCAGCAGTTACAAAGGGGTCACAGATACGCAGTATTTT. Amino acids: CASSYKGVTDTQYF.

The chain links TRBV29-1 to TRBJ2-7; 7 nucleotides align to TRBD2. Per germline, CDR1 SQVTM and CDR2 ANQGSEA. This CDR3 contains 16 residues. Trimming removed 0 bases from V and 6 bases from J; junction bases left unmatched: 14. This CDR3 reads CSVEETAGLDPVEQYF. CDR3 bases: TGCAGCGTTGAAGAAACAGCCGGACTAGACCCAGTCGAGCAGTACTTC.

The V and J genes are TRBV6-2 or TRBV6-3 and TRBJ2-5, with unresolved D. CDR3 length equals 11 residues. Between the trimmed V and J ends, which lost 7 bases and 5 bases, there was a span of 8 bases. CDR1 MNHEY and CDR2 SVGEGT come from the germline V gene. Here the CDR3 reads CASKRVETQYF. CDR3 bases: TGTGCCAGCAAACGGGTGGAGACCCAGTACTTC.

The chain combines TRBV9 with TRBJ2-2; the match to TRBD2 covers 9 bases. Germline loops: CDR1 SGDLS, CDR2 YYNGEE. This CDR3 region has 16 residues. After removal of 0 bases from V and 4 bases from J, the junction contained 4 bases not matched to a gene. Here the CDR3 reads CASSVGLAGFTGELFF. The CDR3 DNA is TGTGCCAGCAGCGTAGGGCTAGCGGGGTTCACCGGGGAGCTGTTTTTT.

The chain is built from TRBV7-2 and TRBJ2-7, with D unclear. CDR3 length: 13 residues. V dropped 1 base and J dropped 6 bases, with 10 bases sitting between them. Germline-derived CDR1 and CDR2 are SGHTA and FQGNSA. CDR3 nucleotide sequence: TGTGCCAGCAGCTTAGAGGATGGGTTCGAGCAGTACGTC. It is translated as CASSLEDGFEQYV.

This clonotype was detected a few times. V is TRBV10-3 and J is TRBJ1-1, with 7 bases matching TRBD1. The germline V gene encodes CDR1 ENHRY and CDR2 SYGVKD. This CDR3 is 13 amino acids long. J was trimmed by 2 bases and V by 7 bases; bases with no gene match: 4. The CDR3 spells CAIMGTVNTEAFF. CDR3 nucleotide sequence: TGTGCCATCATGGGGACAGTTAACACTGAAGCTTTCTTT.

The CDR3 DNA follows: TGTGCCAGCAGCTTGGGCAGCCAGCAAAAAGCTTTTTTT. It yields the protein CASSLGSQQKAFF. The chain joins TRBV5-6 to TRBJ1-4; D gene ambiguous. V shed 0 bases and J shed 17 bases, with 17 bases lying between them. The germline CDR1 and CDR2 sequences are SGHDT and YYEEEE. The CDR3 is 13 residues long.

This clonotype was detected ten times or more. V and J are TRBV2 and TRBJ2-1, with TRBD1 matching over 8 bases. The trim removed 4 bases at V and 4 bases at J, leaving 6 bases unmatched. This CDR3 has 15 amino acids. The V gene's germline CDR1 is SNHLY and CDR2 FYNNEI. CDR3 sequence: CASSVDRALYNEQFF. The DNA of the CDR3 is TGTGCCAGCAGTGTGGACAGGGCGCTTTACAATGAGCAGTTCTTC.

This clonotype was seen more than once but under ten times. V is TRBV29-1 and J is TRBJ2-2; D gene unclear. This CDR3 contains 13 residues. V gave up 5 bases and J gave up 0 bases, with 7 bases separating them. The germline gives CDR1 SQVTM, CDR2 ANQGSEA. The CDR3 region has the DNA TGCAGCGTTATAGTCTCGAACACCGGGGAGCTGTTTTTT. Encoded protein: CSVIVSNTGELFF.

This clonotype was recorded a few times. V gene TRBV11-2 combines with J gene TRBJ1-1; perhaps TRBD1 as D (5 bases). V was clipped by 2 bases and J by 6 bases, with 10 bases between them. Germline V gene sequence: CDR1 SGHAT, CDR2 FQNNGV. This CDR3 has 13 amino acids. This CDR3 is CASSLRRGPEAFF. The CDR3, as DNA: TGTGCCAGCAGCTTACGGCGGGGCCCTGAAGCTTTCTTT.

This chain uses TRBV7-9 with TRBJ1-1; D not resolved. In germline, CDR1 is SEHNR, CDR2 FQNEAQ (reference sequence). The CDR3 loop spans 11 amino acids. V was clipped by 5 bases and J by 6 bases, with 7 bases between them. CDR3 sequence: CASSPWAEAFF. The CDR3 DNA follows: TGTGCCAGCAGCCCCTGGGCTGAAGCTTTCTTT.

This clonotype has a single count. V and J are TRBV19 and TRBJ1-5, with D unclear. The CDR3 is 13 residues long. Germline CDR1 reads LNHDA; CDR2 reads SQIVND (reference sequence). V was trimmed by 4 bases and J by 7 bases, leaving 11 bases between them. The CDR3 loop reads CASSREEEQPQHF. In nucleotides, the CDR3 is TGTGCCAGTAGTAGAGAGGAGGAACAGCCCCAGCATTTT.

This clonotype was counted only a few times. The J gene is TRBJ1-2, the V gene TRBV12-3 or TRBV12-4; 11 nucleotides match TRBD1. This CDR3 has 16 amino acids. V gave up 3 bases and J gave up 5 bases; unmatched junction bases: 8. Written as DNA, the CDR3 is TGTGCCAGCAGTTTTCGGACAGGGGGCTTGGTTTATGGCTACACCTTC. Amino acid sequence: CASSFRTGGLVYGYTF.

This chain uses TRBV12-3 or TRBV12-4 with TRBJ1-2; 12 nucleotides line up with TRBD1. V lost 7 bases to trimming and J lost 8 bases; unmatched junction nucleotides: 8. The length of the CDR3 is 14 residues. The CDR3 region is CASTMGDRGPGYTF. Here the CDR3 DNA reads TGTGCCAGCACCATGGGGGACAGGGGGCCCGGCTACACCTTC.

The chain has TRBV18 and TRBJ2-7, with D hard to call. Trimming pared 1 base from V and 2 bases from J, leaving 12 bases between. The CDR3 runs to 15 residues. Germline values: CDR1 KGHSH, CDR2 LQKENI. Here the CDR3 DNA reads TGTGCCAGCTCACCACAGCGTAGCTGGGCCTACGAGCAGTACTTC. The encoded protein is CASSPQRSWAYEQYF.

The rearrangement joins TRBV5-4 to TRBJ2-3, with D maybe TRBD2 (5 bases). Trimming took 1 base from V and 4 from J, leaving 10 bases between them. Per germline, CDR1 SGHNT and CDR2 YYREEE (reference sequence). This CDR3 has 14 amino acids. The CDR3 region is CASSLIRGPDTQYF. DNA for the CDR3: TGTGCCAGCAGCTTGATTCGGGGTCCAGATACGCAGTATTTT.

This clonotype has just a few counts. The chain couples TRBV2 to TRBJ1-1; maybe TRBD1 (5 bases). This CDR3 is built from 12 residues. Trimming shortened V by 9 bases and J by 9 bases, and 17 bases separated the two germline ends. The germline V gene encodes CDR1 SNHLY and CDR2 FYNNEI. CDR3 sequence: CARSRDSGKAFF. DNA for the CDR3: TGTGCCAGGAGCCGGGACTCCGGGAAAGCTTTCTTT.

V usage is TRBV28 and J usage is TRBJ2-7; D is possibly TRBD2 (6 bases). Germline V gene data show CDR1 as MDHEN and CDR2 as SYDVKM. The length of the CDR3 is 14 residues. Trimming pared 6 bases from V and 4 bases from J, leaving 16 bases between. CDR3 amino acids: CASSAGGATYEQYV. The CDR3 coding sequence is TGTGCCAGCAGCGCTGGCGGGGCTACGTACGAGCAGTACGTC.

The gene calls are TRBV15 and TRBJ2-2; D call uncertain. The CDR3 has 13 residues. The V end lost 0 bases, the J end lost 6 bases, and 5 bases lay between the germline ends. Germline CDR1 is LNHNV and CDR2 is YYDKDF (reference sequence). CDR3 nucleotide sequence: TGTGCCACCAGCAGAGATCGTGCCGGGGAGCTGTTTTTT. This translates into CATSRDRAGELFF. The full variable domain, rest sourced from reference TRBV15 and TRBJ2-2, is DAMVIQNPRYQVTQFGKPVTLSCSQTLNHNVMYWYQQKSSQAPKLLFHYYDKDFNNEADTPDNFQSRRPNTSFCFLDIRSPGLGDTAMYLCATSRDRAGELFFGEGSRLTVL.

The V gene is TRBV11-2, the J gene TRBJ1-1, with a tentative D call TRBD1 (6 bases). This CDR3 has 16 amino acids. Germline assignment: CDR1 SGHAT and CDR2 FQNNGV. Trimming cost V 2 bases and J 1 base, with 14 bases left between them. The DNA of the CDR3 is TGTGCCAGCAGCTTATGGGGGCAGCTCGGGAACACTGAAGCTTTCTTT. Its protein product is CASSLWGQLGNTEAFF. The entire variable domain, with the rest obtained from reference TRBV11-2 and TRBJ1-1, is as follows: EAGVAQSPRYKIIEKRQSVAFWCNPISGHATLYWYQQILGQGPKLLIQFQNNGVVDDSQLPKDRFSAERLKGVDSTLKIQPAKLEDSAVYLCASSLWGQLGNTEAFFGQGTRLTVV.

This clonotype was seen ten or more times. The rearrangement links TRBV19 to TRBJ1-1; 9 bases align to TRBD1. Germline assignment: CDR1 LNHDA and CDR2 SQIVND (reference sequence). The CDR3 runs 15 residues. V dropped 6 bases and J dropped 1; count of bases not matched to a gene: 6. The CDR3 reads CASSRPDRGNTEAFF. CDR3 DNA: TGTGCCAGTAGCAGACCGGACAGGGGGAACACTGAAGCTTTCTTT.

The V gene is TRBV7-9, the J gene TRBJ2-5; 7 bases match TRBD2. The germline gives CDR1 SEHNR, CDR2 FQNEAQ (reference sequence). V shed 1 base, J shed 0 bases, and the junction held 5 bases outside the gene matches. The CDR3 is made up of 16 amino acids. The CDR3 coding sequence is TGTGCCAGCAGCTTAGTCTTTAGCGGGTACCAAGAGACCCAGTACTTC. Translated: CASSLVFSGYQETQYF.

This clonotype was detected ten times or more. V is TRBV5-6 and J is TRBJ2-3, with D uncertain. This CDR3 is 12 amino acids long. Trimming stripped 1 base from V and 2 bases from J, with 2 bases between. The germline gives CDR1 SGHDT, CDR2 YYEEEE. DNA of the CDR3: TGTGCCAGCAGCTTGTTCACAGATACGCAGTATTTT. Protein sequence: CASSLFTDTQYF.

In nucleotides, the CDR3 is TGTGCCACCAGCACCCTCAGGGGGCAAACGTATGGCTACACCTTC. Protein product: CATSTLRGQTYGYTF. The gene calls are TRBV15 and TRBJ1-2; 8 bases fit TRBD1. This CDR3 has 15 amino acids. Per the germline V gene, CDR1 is LNHNV and CDR2 is YYDKDF (reference sequence). The trim removed 4 bases at V and 5 bases at J, leaving 9 bases unmatched.